These 29 T cell receptor beta chains were all obtained from the same sample, sequenced in a study of T-cell memory formation after mild COVID-19. TCRdb reprocessed the 5' RACE reads via MiXCR and lists one record per CDR3 protein. The repertoire has about 500,000 distinct CDR3 sequences, roughly 22% of them found once; the top ten carry under 15%. The sequencing sample was made of PBMCs or a T cell subset sorted from them (not recorded which). The receptor set was obtained from an adult woman who had mild COVID-19 (a few samples of this study predate the infection). Cell type and time point are not known.

This clonotype was counted only a few times. In nucleotides, the CDR3 is TGCAGTGCCACTCTACAGACTTCCTACGAGCAGTACTTC. Protein sequence: CSATLQTSYEQYF. V gene TRBV20-1 combines with J gene TRBJ2-7, with D hard to call. CDR3 length: 13 residues. The germline V and J ends were trimmed by 6 bases and 1 base, with 13 bases remaining between them. Germline V lookup: CDR1 DFQATT, CDR2 SNEGSKA (reference sequence).

This clonotype came up a few times. The genes are TRBV6-6 and TRBJ2-5, with D possibly TRBD1 on 5 matching bases. This CDR3 has 12 residues. CDR1 MNHNY and CDR2 SVGAGI come from the germline V gene (reference sequence). V was cut by 7 bases and J by 4 bases, with 10 bases left in between. The CDR3 DNA follows: TGTGCCAGCACCCAGGGTCGAGAGACCCAGTACTTC. Encoded protein: CASTQGRETQYF.

The chain recombines TRBV4-2 with TRBJ2-7, with D possibly TRBD2 on 5 matching bases. V lost 2 bases and J 11 bases, leaving 10 bases between the germline ends. The CDR3 contains 11 residues. CDR1 is LGHNA, CDR2 YNFKEQ, per germline. As DNA, the CDR3 is TGTGCCAGCAGCCAATCCGGGAAAGAGTACTTC. It specifies CASSQSGKEYF.

This clonotype was counted ten times or more. The rearrangement joins TRBV21-1 to TRBJ2-7; the DNA was not compared with TRBD1, the D call given in the table. TRBV21-1 is an annotated pseudogene. This CDR3 comprises 15 residues. The CDR3 DNA sequence: TGTGCCAGCCTTGGTGGGGGACAGGGCTCCTACGAGCAGTACTTC. Translation gives CASLGGGQGSYEQYF.

In nucleotides, the CDR3 is TGCGCCAGCAGACGGGACAGGAACACTGAAGCTTTCTTT. Its translation: CASRRDRNTEAFF. This rearrangement joins TRBV5-1 to TRBJ1-1, with 7 bases matching TRBD1. Germline assignment: CDR1 SGHRS and CDR2 YFSETQ. The CDR3 extends over 13 amino acids. V dropped 5 bases and J dropped 1; count of bases not matched to a gene: 2.

V is TRBV20-1 and J is TRBJ1-2; TRBD1 is a possible D gene (5 bases). Trimming removed 3 bases from V and 6 bases from J, with 17 bases in between. Germline CDR1 is DFQATT and CDR2 is SNEGSKA (reference sequence). This CDR3 contains 14 residues. The CDR3 loop is CSASPGTGLDGYTF. CDR3 bases: TGCAGTGCTAGCCCCGGGACTGGTCTTGATGGCTACACCTTC.

The V and J genes are TRBV5-1 and TRBJ2-5; 7 bases are a match to TRBD1. Looked up from germline, CDR1 is SGHRS and CDR2 is YFSETQ. V gave up 4 bases and J gave up 5 bases; unmatched junction bases: 5. This CDR3 has 13 amino acids. The CDR3 here is CASSVQGEETQYF. The CDR3 region has the DNA TGCGCCAGCAGCGTCCAGGGGGAGGAGACCCAGTACTTC.

This clonotype was picked up a small number of times. V usage is TRBV12-3 or TRBV12-4 and J usage is TRBJ1-1; D remains ambiguous. V was clipped by 5 bases and J by 1 base, with 14 bases between them. This CDR3 contains 15 residues. CDR3 sequence reads: CASSPLGRANTEAFF. The CDR3, as DNA: TGTGCCAGCAGTCCGTTAGGGAGGGCGAACACTGAAGCTTTCTTT.

This clonotype has a handful of counts. The chain combines TRBV9 with TRBJ2-5; tentatively, D is TRBD2 (6 bases). Germline CDR1 reads SGDLS; CDR2 reads YYNGEE. This CDR3 comprises 14 residues. Trimming removed 4 bases at V and 5 bases at J, with 15 bases between. This CDR3 reads CASSHHWDSETQYF. CDR3 sequence (DNA): TGTGCCAGCAGCCACCATTGGGACTCCGAGACCCAGTACTTC.

This clonotype has a single count. The chain joins TRBV20-1 to TRBJ1-4, with TRBD1 as a possible D gene (5 bases). CDR1 DFQATT and CDR2 SNEGSKA come from the germline V gene (reference sequence). With 6 bases removed from V and 4 bases from J, the gap between germline ends came to 12 bases. CDR3 length equals 13 residues. As DNA, the CDR3 is TGCAGTGCCCGGGGGGGATTTAATGAAAAACTGTTTTTT. It encodes CSARGGFNEKLFF.

This clonotype was seen more than once but under ten times. The chain is built from TRBV11-3 and TRBJ1-1; maybe TRBD1 (5 bases). This CDR3 region has 14 residues. The germline CDR1 and CDR2 sequences are SGHNT and YENEEA. V was clipped by 5 bases and J by 3 bases, with 13 bases between them. CDR3 loop: CASSALGGDTEAFF. As DNA, the CDR3 is TGTGCCAGCAGCGCTCTTGGAGGGGACACTGAAGCTTTCTTT.

This rearrangement joins TRBV24-1 to TRBJ2-7; the match to TRBD1 covers 8 bases. The length of the CDR3 is 14 residues. Germline V lookup: CDR1 KGHDR, CDR2 SFDVKD. Unmatched junction bases numbered 4, after V lost 1 base and J lost 6 bases. For the CDR3, the DNA is TGTGCCACCAGTGATTTTGGACAGGGCCCCGAGCAGTACTTC. This encodes CATSDFGQGPEQYF.

The CDR3 DNA reads TGTGCCAGCTCCGAGGGGGCTAGCCGGCCCTACGAGCAGTACTTC. It yields the protein CASSEGASRPYEQYF. The gene calls are TRBV18 and TRBJ2-7, with 7 bases identical to TRBD1. The germline V gene encodes CDR1 KGHSH and CDR2 LQKENI. J was trimmed by 2 bases and V by 6 bases; bases with no gene match: 10. This CDR3 has 15 residues.

The chain employs TRBV5-1 and TRBJ2-3; TRBD1 aligns across 8 bases. Looked up from germline, CDR1 is SGHRS and CDR2 is YFSETQ. The CDR3 runs 17 residues. V shed 4 bases and J 4 bases; nucleotides not matched to a gene: 14. The CDR3 region is CASSPRLTTGVADTQYF. The CDR3 DNA sequence: TGCGCCAGCAGCCCCCGTTTAACGACAGGGGTGGCAGATACGCAGTATTTT.

This clonotype was observed a single time. This CDR3 is missing its conserved last phenylalanine or tryptophan, likely due to a read error. This chain joins TRBV7-3 and TRBJ1-2; no clear D. Between the trimmed V and J ends, which lost 0 bases and 8 bases, there was a span of 13 bases. The CDR3 runs 14 residues. Germline-derived CDR1 and CDR2 are SGHTA and FQGTGA. The CDR3 sequence: CASSLTAEGAGYTI. CDR3 DNA sequence: TGTGCCAGCAGCTTAACGGCAGAGGGCGCGGGCTACACCATC.

There are a few counts of this clonotype. The V and J genes are TRBV29-1 and TRBJ2-3, with D unclear. The V end lost 0 bases, the J end lost 2 bases, and 9 bases lay between the germline ends. The CDR3 consists of 14 residues. The V gene's germline CDR1 is SQVTM and CDR2 ANQGSEA. This CDR3 reads CSVEDRSYTDTQYF. The CDR3 coding sequence is TGCAGCGTTGAAGATCGTTCCTACACAGATACGCAGTATTTT.

Only a few counts were recorded for this clonotype. The gene calls are TRBV6-5 and TRBJ2-2; 12 bases are shared with TRBD2. CDR3 size: 16 residues. CDR1 is MNHEY, CDR2 SVGAGI, per germline. V shed 10 bases and J 4 bases; nucleotides not matched to a gene: 10. The CDR3 is CATGLAGRVGTGELFF. The CDR3, as DNA: TGTGCCACCGGACTAGCGGGAAGGGTTGGCACCGGGGAGCTGTTTTTT.

This clonotype was found a few times. The chain combines TRBV29-1 with TRBJ2-7; D assignment may be TRBD1 or TRBD2 (5 bases each). This CDR3 has 16 residues. From germline, CDR1 is SQVTM and CDR2 ANQGSEA. Trimming stripped 7 bases from V and 2 bases from J, with 24 bases between. The CDR3: CSAENGGYGATYEQYF. The DNA for the CDR3 is TGCAGCGCCGAGAATGGCGGGTACGGGGCCACCTACGAGCAGTACTTC.

The V and J genes are TRBV5-1 and TRBJ1-2, with 9 bases fitting TRBD1. With 4 bases clipped from V and 1 base from J, the junction kept 5 bases outside the gene matches. The germline gives CDR1 SGHRS, CDR2 YFSETQ. This CDR3 is built from 15 residues. Here the CDR3 reads CASSELGQGNYGYTF. CDR3 bases: TGCGCCAGCAGCGAGCTGGGACAGGGTAACTATGGCTACACCTTC.

This clonotype was seen a handful of times. The chain recombines TRBV7-9 with TRBJ2-5; D may be TRBD2 (6 bases). With 4 bases removed from V and 5 bases from J, the gap between germline ends came to 11 bases. The CDR3 sequence is 13 residues long. CDR1 is SEHNR and CDR2 is FQNEAQ in the germline V gene (reference sequence). The CDR3, as DNA: TGTGCCAGCAGCTGGGACTCGTACGAGACCCAGTACTTC. This gives the protein CASSWDSYETQYF.

This clonotype was detected a few times. J is TRBJ2-2 and V is TRBV4-2; TRBD2 matches 11 bases. J was trimmed by 5 bases and V by 3 bases; bases with no gene match: 8. Germline V gene sequence: CDR1 LGHNA, CDR2 YNFKEQ. The CDR3 totals 17 residues. DNA for the CDR3: TGTGCCAGCAGCCAGCCGACTAGCGGGACAGGGACCGGGGAGCTGTTTTTT. It specifies CASSQPTSGTGTGELFF.

There are a few counts of this clonotype. The rearrangement links TRBV7-6 to TRBJ2-5; TRBD1 or TRBD2 may be the D gene (5 bases each). The V end lost 5 bases, the J end lost 5 bases, and 15 bases lay between the germline ends. Germline V gives CDR1 SGHVS, CDR2 FNYEAQ. The CDR3 sequence is 14 residues long. Here the CDR3 DNA reads TGTGCCAGCAGCGGGACGGAGCCGAGGGAGACCCAGTACTTC. Amino acids: CASSGTEPRETQYF. Combining the CDR3 with reference TRBV7-6 and TRBJ2-5 gives the whole variable domain GAGVSQSPRYKVTKRGQDVALRCDPISGHVSLYWYRQALGQGPEFLTYFNYEAQQDKSGLPNDRFSAERPEGSISTLTIQRTEQRDSAMYRCASSGTEPRETQYFGPGTRLLVL.

This rearrangement joins TRBV10-3 to TRBJ2-7; TRBD1 aligns across 9 bases. Germline V lookup: CDR1 ENHRY, CDR2 SYGVKD. With V trimmed by 6 bases and J by 4 bases, 10 bases remained unmatched. There are 15 residues in the CDR3. The DNA of the CDR3 is TGTGCCATCAGCCGTGCCGGGACAGGGAAATACGAGCAGTACTTC. As protein: CAISRAGTGKYEQYF.

V is TRBV13 and J is TRBJ1-1; possible D gene TRBD1, 5 bases. Trimming stripped 5 bases from V and 1 base from J, with 11 bases between. The CDR3 extends over 14 amino acids. CDR1 and CDR2 (germline): PRHDT, FYEKMQ (reference sequence). The DNA for the CDR3 is TGTGCCAGCAGCCGGGGGGGTGCGAACACTGAAGCTTTCTTT. Its translation is CASSRGGANTEAFF.

V and J are TRBV6-5 and TRBJ1-1, with unresolved D. In germline, CDR1 is MNHEY, CDR2 SVGAGI. The CDR3 extends over 13 amino acids. Trimming took 5 bases from V and 4 from J, leaving 11 bases between them. CDR3 DNA sequence: TGTGCCAGCAGTCGAGGAATGGCCACTGAAGCTTTCTTT. Translation gives CASSRGMATEAFF.

This chain joins TRBV6-1 and TRBJ2-7; a possible D gene is TRBD2 (6 bases). Germline loops: CDR1 MNHNS, CDR2 SASEGT. CDR3 length: 15 amino acids. The V and J ends lost 2 bases and 0 bases respectively, with 11 bases between them. CDR3 sequence (DNA): TGTGCCAGCAGTGAATGGGACTCCTCCTCCTACGAGCAGTACTTC. Translating gives CASSEWDSSSYEQYF.

Only one count was recorded for this clonotype. This chain connects TRBV29-1 to TRBJ2-1; D is unclear. V shed 8 bases and J shed 4 bases, with 21 bases lying between them. CDR1 is SQVTM and CDR2 is ANQGSEA in the germline V gene. This CDR3 is built from 15 residues. The chain's CDR3 is CSWVGSQKFYNEQFF. CDR3 nucleotide sequence: TGCAGCTGGGTGGGCAGCCAGAAATTTTACAATGAGCAGTTCTTC.

V gene TRBV11-3 combines with J gene TRBJ2-3; 7 nucleotides align to TRBD2. The CDR3 totals 14 residues. The ends lost 0 bases at V and 11 bases at J; junction bases unmatched: 8. Germline CDR1 SGHNT, CDR2 YENEEA. The CDR3 is CASSLDLGGGRQYF. In DNA form, the CDR3 reads TGTGCCAGCAGCTTAGATCTGGGCGGGGGACGGCAGTATTTT.

This chain links TRBV12-3 or TRBV12-4 with TRBJ1-2, with D uncertain. Trimming shortened V by 7 bases and J by 0 bases, and 12 bases separated the two germline ends. The CDR3 totals 14 residues. The CDR3 coding sequence is TGTGCCAGCACCCTCAGAGGCCCTAACTATGGCTACACCTTC. It is translated as CASTLRGPNYGYTF.